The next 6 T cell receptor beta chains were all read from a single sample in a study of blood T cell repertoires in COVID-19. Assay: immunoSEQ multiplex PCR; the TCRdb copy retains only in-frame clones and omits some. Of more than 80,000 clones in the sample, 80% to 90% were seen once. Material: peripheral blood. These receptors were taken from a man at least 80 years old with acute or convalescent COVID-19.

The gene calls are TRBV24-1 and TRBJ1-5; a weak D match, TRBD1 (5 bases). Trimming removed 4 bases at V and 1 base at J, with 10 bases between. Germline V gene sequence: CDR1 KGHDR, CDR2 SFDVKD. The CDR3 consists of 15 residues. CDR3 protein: CATSESTGSNQPQHF. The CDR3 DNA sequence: TGTGCCACCAGTGAATCCACAGGCAGCAATCAGCCCCAGCATTTT.

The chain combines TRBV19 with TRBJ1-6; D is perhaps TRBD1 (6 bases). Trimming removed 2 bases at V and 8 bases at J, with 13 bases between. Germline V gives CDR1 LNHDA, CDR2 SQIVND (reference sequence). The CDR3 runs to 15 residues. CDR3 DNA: TGTGCCAGTAGTATATCCGTTTGGACAGATTCACCCCTCCACTTT. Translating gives CASSISVWTDSPLHF.

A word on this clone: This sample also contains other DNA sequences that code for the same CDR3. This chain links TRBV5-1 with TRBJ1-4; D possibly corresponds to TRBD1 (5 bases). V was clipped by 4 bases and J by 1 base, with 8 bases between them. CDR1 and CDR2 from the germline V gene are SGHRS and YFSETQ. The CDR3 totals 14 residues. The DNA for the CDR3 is TGCGCCAGCAGCCCTCAGGGAACTAATGAAAAACTGTTTTTT. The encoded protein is CASSPQGTNEKLFF.

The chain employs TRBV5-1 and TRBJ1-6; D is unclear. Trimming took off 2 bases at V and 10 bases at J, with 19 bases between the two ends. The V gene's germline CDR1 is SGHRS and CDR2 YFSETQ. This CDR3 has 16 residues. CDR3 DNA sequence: TGCGCCAGCAGCTTAGGTCGTCACCAAAGCGGGTCACCCCTCCACTTT. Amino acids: CASSLGRHQSGSPLHF.

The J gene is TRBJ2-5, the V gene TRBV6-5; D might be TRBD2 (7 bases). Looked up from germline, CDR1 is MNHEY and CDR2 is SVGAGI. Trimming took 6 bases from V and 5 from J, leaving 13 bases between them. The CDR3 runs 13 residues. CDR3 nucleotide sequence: TGTGCCAGCAGCACCGGGGGGCAGGAGACCCAGTACTTC. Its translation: CASSTGGQETQYF.

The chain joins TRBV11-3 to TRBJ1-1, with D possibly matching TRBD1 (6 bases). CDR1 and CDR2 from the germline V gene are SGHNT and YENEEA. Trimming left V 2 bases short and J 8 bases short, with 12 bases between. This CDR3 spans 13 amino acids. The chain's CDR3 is CASSLTGPTEAFF. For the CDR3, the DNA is TGTGCCAGCAGCTTAACAGGGCCCACGGAAGCTTTCTTT.